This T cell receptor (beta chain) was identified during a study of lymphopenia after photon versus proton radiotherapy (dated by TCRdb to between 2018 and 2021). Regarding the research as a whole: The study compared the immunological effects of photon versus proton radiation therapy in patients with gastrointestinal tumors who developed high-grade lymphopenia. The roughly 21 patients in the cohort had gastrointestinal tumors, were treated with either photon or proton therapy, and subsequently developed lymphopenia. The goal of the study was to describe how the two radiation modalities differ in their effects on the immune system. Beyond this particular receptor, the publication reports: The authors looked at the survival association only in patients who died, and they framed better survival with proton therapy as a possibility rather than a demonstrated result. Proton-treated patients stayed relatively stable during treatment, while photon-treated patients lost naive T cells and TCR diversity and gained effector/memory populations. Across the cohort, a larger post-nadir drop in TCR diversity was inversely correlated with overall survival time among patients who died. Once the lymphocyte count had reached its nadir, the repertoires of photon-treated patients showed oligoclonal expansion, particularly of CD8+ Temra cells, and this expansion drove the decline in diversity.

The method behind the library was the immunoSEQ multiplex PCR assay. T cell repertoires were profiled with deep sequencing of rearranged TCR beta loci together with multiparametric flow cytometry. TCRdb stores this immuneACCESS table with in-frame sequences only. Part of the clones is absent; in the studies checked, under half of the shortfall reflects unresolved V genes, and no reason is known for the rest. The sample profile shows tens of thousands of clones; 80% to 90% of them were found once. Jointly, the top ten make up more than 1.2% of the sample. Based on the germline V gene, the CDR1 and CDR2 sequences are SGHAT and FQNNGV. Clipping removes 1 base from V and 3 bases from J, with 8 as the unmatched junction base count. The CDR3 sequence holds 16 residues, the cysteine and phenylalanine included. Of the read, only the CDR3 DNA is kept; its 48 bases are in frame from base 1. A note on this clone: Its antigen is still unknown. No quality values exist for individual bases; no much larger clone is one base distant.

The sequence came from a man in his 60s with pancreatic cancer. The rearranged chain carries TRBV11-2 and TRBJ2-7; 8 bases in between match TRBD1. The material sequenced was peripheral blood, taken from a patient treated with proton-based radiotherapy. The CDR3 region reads CASSLGSPGGGYEQYF. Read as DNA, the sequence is TGTGCCAGCAGCTTAGGATCCCCAGGGGGCGGCTACGAGCAGTACTTC.